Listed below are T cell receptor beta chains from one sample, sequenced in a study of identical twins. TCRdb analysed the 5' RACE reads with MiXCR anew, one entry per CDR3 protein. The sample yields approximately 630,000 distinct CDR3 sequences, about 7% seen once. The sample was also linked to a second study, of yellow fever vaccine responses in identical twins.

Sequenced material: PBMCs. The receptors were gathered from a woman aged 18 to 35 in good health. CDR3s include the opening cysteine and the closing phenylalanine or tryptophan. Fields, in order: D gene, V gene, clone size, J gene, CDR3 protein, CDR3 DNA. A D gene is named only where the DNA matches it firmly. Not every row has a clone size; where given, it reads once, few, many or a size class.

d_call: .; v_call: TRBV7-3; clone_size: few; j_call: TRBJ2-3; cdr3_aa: CASSFNGRSTDTQYF; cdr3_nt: TGTGCCAGCAGCTTTAACGGGAGAAGCACAGATACGCAGTATTTT
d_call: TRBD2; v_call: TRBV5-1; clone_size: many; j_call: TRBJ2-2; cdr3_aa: CASSSGANTGELFF; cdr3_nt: TGCGCCAGCAGCAGCGGGGCGAACACCGGGGAGCTGTTTTTT
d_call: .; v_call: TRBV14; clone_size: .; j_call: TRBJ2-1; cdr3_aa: CASSQEVGLHNEQFF; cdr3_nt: TGTGCCAGCAGCCAAGAAGTTGGACTTCACAATGAGCAGTTCTTC
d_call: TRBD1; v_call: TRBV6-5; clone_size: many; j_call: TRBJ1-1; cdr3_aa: CASRGQRLKAFF; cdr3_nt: TGTGCCAGCAGGGGACAGCGACTGAAAGCTTTCTTT
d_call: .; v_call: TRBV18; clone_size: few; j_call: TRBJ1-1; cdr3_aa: CASSQTAIMNTEAFF; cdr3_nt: TGTGCCAGCTCACAGACAGCGATCATGAACACTGAAGCTTTCTTT
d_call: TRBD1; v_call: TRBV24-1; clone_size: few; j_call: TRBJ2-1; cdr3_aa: CATSDLTGTGDREQFF; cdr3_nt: TGTGCCACCAGTGATCTCACAGGGACAGGGGATCGGGAGCAGTTCTTC
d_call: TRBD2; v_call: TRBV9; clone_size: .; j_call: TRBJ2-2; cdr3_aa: CASSVGLAGGPGGELLF; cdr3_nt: TGTGCCAGCAGCGTAGGTCTAGCGGGAGGGCCTGGCGGGGAGCTGCTTTTT
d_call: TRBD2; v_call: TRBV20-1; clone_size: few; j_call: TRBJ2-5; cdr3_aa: CSARAGLITETQYF; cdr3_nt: TGCAGTGCTAGAGCGGGACTAATAACGGAGACCCAGTACTTC
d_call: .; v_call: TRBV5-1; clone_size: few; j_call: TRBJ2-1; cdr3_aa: CASSLGSGSTYNEQFF; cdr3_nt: TGCGCCAGCAGCTTGGGTTCGGGCAGTACGTACAATGAGCAGTTCTTC
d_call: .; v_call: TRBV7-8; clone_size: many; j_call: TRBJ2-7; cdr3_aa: CASSLEMGRREQYF; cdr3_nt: TGTGCCAGCAGCTTAGAGATGGGGAGGCGGGAGCAGTACTTC
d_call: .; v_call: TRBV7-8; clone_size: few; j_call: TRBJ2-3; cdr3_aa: CASSLGSGLALTDTQYF; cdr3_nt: TGTGCCAGCAGCTTAGGATCAGGGCTAGCTCTCACAGATACGCAGTATTTT
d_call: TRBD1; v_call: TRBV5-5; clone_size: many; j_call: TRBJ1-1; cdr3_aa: CASSGQGGSSEAFF; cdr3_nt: TGTGCCAGCAGCGGACAGGGGGGGTCGTCTGAAGCTTTCTTT
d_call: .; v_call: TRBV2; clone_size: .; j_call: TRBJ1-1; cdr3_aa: CASSEALGGRGTEAFF; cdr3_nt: TGTGCCAGCAGTGAAGCGCTTGGGGGGCGTGGGACTGAAGCTTTCTTT
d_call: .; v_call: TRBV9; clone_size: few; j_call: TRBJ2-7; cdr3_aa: CASSVDSGSSIYEQYF; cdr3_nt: TGTGCCAGCAGCGTAGACTCAGGGAGTAGTATCTACGAGCAGTACTTC
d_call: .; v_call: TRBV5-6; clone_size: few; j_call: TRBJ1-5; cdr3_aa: CASSFQGEGNQPQHF; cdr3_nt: TGTGCCAGCAGCTTCCAGGGAGAGGGGAATCAGCCCCAGCATTTT
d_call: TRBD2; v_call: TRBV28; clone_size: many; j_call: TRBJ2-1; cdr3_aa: CASGGVKLARNEQFF; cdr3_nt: TGTGCCAGCGGTGGGGTGAAACTAGCGCGCAATGAGCAGTTCTTC
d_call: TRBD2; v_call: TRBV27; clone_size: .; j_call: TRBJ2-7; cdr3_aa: CASSRASSGTGEQYF; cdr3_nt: TGTGCCAGCTCCCGTGCCTCGAGCGGGACGGGTGAGCAGTACTTC
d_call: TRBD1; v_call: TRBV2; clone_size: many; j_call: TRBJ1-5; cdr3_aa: CASRAAGQGRVGSQPQHF; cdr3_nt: TGTGCCAGCAGGGCCGCTGGACAGGGGCGAGTAGGTAGTCAGCCCCAGCATTTT
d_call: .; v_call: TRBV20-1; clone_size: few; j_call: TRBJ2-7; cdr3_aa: CSAQGWYEQYF; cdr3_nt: TGCAGTGCTCAAGGGTGGTACGAGCAGTACTTC
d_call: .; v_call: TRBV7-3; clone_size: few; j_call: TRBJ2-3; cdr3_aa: CASSSTRTDTQYF; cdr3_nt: TGTGCCAGCAGCTCGACTCGCACAGATACGCAGTATTTT
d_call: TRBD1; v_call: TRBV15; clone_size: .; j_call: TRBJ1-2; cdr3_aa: CATSRKGQGAGYTF; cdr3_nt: TGTGCCACCAGCAGAAAGGGACAGGGGGCTGGCTACACCTTC
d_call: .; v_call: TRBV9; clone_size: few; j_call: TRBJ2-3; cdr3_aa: CASSVAQYPDTQYF; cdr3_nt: TGTGCCAGCAGCGTAGCTCAGTACCCAGATACGCAGTATTTT
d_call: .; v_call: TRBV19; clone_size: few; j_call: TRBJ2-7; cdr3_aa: CASSTRDGYEQYF; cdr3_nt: TGTGCCAGTAGTACTAGAGACGGATACGAGCAGTACTTC
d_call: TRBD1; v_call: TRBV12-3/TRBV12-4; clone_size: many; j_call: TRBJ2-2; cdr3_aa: CASIDRATGELFF; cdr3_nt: TGTGCCAGCATTGACAGGGCCACCGGGGAGCTGTTTTTT
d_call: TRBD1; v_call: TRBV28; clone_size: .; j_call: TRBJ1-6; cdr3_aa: CASRGGTGNSPLHF; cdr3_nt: TGTGCCAGCAGGGGGGGGACAGGAAATTCACCCCTCCACTTT
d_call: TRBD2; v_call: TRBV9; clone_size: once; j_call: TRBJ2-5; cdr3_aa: CASSAGTSGSVTQYF; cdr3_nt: TGTGCCAGCAGCGCCGGGACTAGCGGGAGCGTGACCCAGTACTTC
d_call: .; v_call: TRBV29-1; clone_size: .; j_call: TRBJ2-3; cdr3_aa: CSVVRGLTDTQYF; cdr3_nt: TGCAGCGTTGTCCGGGGGCTAACAGATACGCAGTATTTT
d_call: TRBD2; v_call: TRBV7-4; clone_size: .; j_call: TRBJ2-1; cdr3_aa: CASSPPGLAGGFPEQFF; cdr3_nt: TGTGCCAGCAGCCCACCGGGACTAGCGGGGGGCTTCCCTGAGCAGTTCTTC
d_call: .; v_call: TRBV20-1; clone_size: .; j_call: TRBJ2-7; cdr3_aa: CSAPSPAIRSYEQYF; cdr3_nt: TGCAGTGCCCCCAGCCCGGCTATCCGCTCCTACGAGCAGTACTTC
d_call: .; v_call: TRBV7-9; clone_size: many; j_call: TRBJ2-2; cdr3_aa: CASSVTAIRSNTGELFF; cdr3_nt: TGTGCCAGCAGCGTTACAGCTATTCGTAGTAACACCGGGGAGCTGTTTTTT
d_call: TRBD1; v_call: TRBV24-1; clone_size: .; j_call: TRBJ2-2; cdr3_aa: CATSDPGTGYAGELFF; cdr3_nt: TGTGCCACCAGTGATCCCGGGACAGGGTACGCCGGGGAGCTGTTTTTT
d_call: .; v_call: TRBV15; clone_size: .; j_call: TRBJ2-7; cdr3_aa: CATSPRDGFYEQYF; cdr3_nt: TGTGCCACCAGCCCAAGGGACGGCTTCTACGAGCAGTACTTC